Below, 21 T cell receptor beta chains from the same sample are listed, as sequenced in a study of cytomegalovirus exposure and HLA in healthy donors. It was with 60 Vbeta and 13 Jbeta primers that the PCR ran. Using immunoSEQ multiplex PCR, the repertoire was profiled, and TCRdb retains in-frame clones only, with some absent. The repertoire holds some 150,000 clones, 80% seen once, with more than 10% in the top ten. Sequencing used PBMCs. The receptors derive from a man in his thirties or forties in good health and CMV-seropositive.

The V call is TRBV6-5, the J call TRBJ2-3, with 8 nucleotides matching TRBD1. The CDR3 runs 15 residues. V trimming: 4 bases; J trimming: 6 bases; junction bases outside the gene matches: 9. Per germline, CDR1 MNHEY and CDR2 SVGAGI. In DNA form, the CDR3 reads TGTGCCAGCAGTTTGCGGACAGGGAGGCTCGATACGCAGTATTTT. It translates to CASSLRTGRLDTQYF.

The chain uses TRBV4-2 and TRBJ2-3, with 14 bases matching TRBD2. Per germline, CDR1 LGHNA and CDR2 YNFKEQ. The CDR3 is made up of 17 amino acids. J lost 7 bases, V lost 2 bases, and 8 bases had no gene match. CDR3: CASSQLGLAGEGYTQYF. CDR3 nucleotides: TGTGCCAGCAGCCAATTGGGACTAGCGGGAGAAGGGTATACGCAGTATTTT.

The chain recombines TRBV2 with TRBJ2-7; TRBD1 is a possible D gene (7 bases). The V gene's germline CDR1 is SNHLY and CDR2 FYNNEI. Deletions cut 5 bases from V and 2 bases from J, with 16 bases between. The CDR3 covers 15 residues. The CDR3 loop is CASSLRGVKAYEQYF. The CDR3 DNA reads as TGTGCCAGCAGTCTCAGGGGGGTTAAGGCCTACGAGCAGTACTTC.

The chain joins TRBV5-6 to TRBJ2-7; the match to TRBD2 covers 10 bases. Germline V gene lookup returns CDR1 SGHDT and CDR2 YYEEEE. The CDR3 covers 15 residues. V lost 5 bases and J lost 1; bases outside the gene matches: 6. DNA for the CDR3: TGTGCCAGCAGGAGCCGGACTAGCGGTTCCTACGAGCAGTACTTC. It translates to CASRSRTSGSYEQYF.

This clone was seen a few times. The gene calls are TRBV5-4 and TRBJ2-5; tentative D call: TRBD2 (5 bases). The CDR3 totals 14 residues. Per germline, CDR1 SGHNT and CDR2 YYREEE (reference sequence). V was shortened by 0 bases and J by 3 bases, with 9 bases between the two germline ends. As DNA, the CDR3 is TGTGCCAGCAGCTTGGAGAGGGCGAAAGAGACCCAGTACTTC. Residues: CASSLERAKETQYF.

The gene calls are TRBV9 and TRBJ2-1; 7 bases fit TRBD2. The germline V gene has CDR1 SGDLS and CDR2 YYNGEE. The CDR3 is 13 residues long. V trimming: 4 bases; J trimming: 7 bases; junction bases outside the gene matches: 5. The CDR3, as DNA: TGTGCCAGCAGCCCCCCGGGGGGTAATGAGCAGTTCTTC. Translation gives CASSPPGGNEQFF.

The J gene is TRBJ2-7, the V gene TRBV5-4, with a tentative D call TRBD2 (6 bases). CDR1 and CDR2 (germline): SGHNT, YYREEE (reference sequence). CDR3 size: 12 residues. Trimming took off 4 bases at V and 6 bases at J, with 11 bases between the two ends. In nucleotides, the CDR3 is TGTGCCAGCAGCCCCTGGGGAGGCGAGCAGTACTTC. It specifies CASSPWGGEQYF.

V gene TRBV28 combines with J gene TRBJ2-7; D remains ambiguous. V was pared by 3 bases and J by 2 bases, with 17 bases between. This CDR3 is 16 amino acids long. Germline V gene sequence: CDR1 MDHEN, CDR2 SYDVKM. Here the CDR3 DNA reads TGTGCCAGCAGTTTTACCCCCGGAACAGAGACCTACGAGCAGTACTTC. Translation gives CASSFTPGTETYEQYF. The full variable domain, rest sourced from reference TRBV28 and TRBJ2-7, is DVKVTQSSRYLVKRTGEKVFLECVQDMDHENMFWYRQDPGLGLRLIYFSYDVKMKEKGDIPEGYSVSREKKERFSLILESASTNQTSMYLCASSFTPGTETYEQYFGPGTRLTVT.

The genes are TRBV18 and TRBJ2-7, with D possibly matching TRBD1 (6 bases). The CDR3 sequence is 15 residues long. Germline CDR1 is KGHSH and CDR2 is LQKENI. Trimming stripped 0 bases from V and 0 bases from J, with 9 bases between. CDR3 nucleotide sequence: TGTGCCAGCTCACCACCAAAAGGGGGCTCCTACGAGCAGTACTTC. This gives the protein CASSPPKGGSYEQYF.

The chain couples TRBV5-1 to TRBJ2-5; a possible D gene is TRBD2 (6 bases). The V end was cut by 0 bases, the J end by 0 bases, with 15 bases between. CDR1 is SGHRS, CDR2 YFSETQ, per germline. This CDR3 region has 17 residues. The chain's CDR3 is CASSLAGGYTYQETQYF. CDR3 DNA sequence: TGCGCCAGCAGCTTGGCTGGAGGGTACACCTACCAAGAGACCCAGTACTTC.

V usage is TRBV15 and J usage is TRBJ2-1, with D possibly matching TRBD2 (5 bases). V was trimmed by 0 bases and J by 12 bases, leaving 21 bases between them. Germline V gene lookup returns CDR1 LNHNV and CDR2 YYDKDF (reference sequence). CDR3 length equals 16 residues. CDR3 residues: CATSREFGEQLSGQFF. The CDR3 region has the DNA TGTGCCACCAGCAGAGAATTTGGGGAACAATTAAGCGGGCAGTTCTTC.

The chain combines TRBV10-1 with TRBJ1-1; TRBD1 agrees at 7 bases. The CDR3 totals 15 residues. Germline V gene lookup returns CDR1 WNHNN and CDR2 SYGVQD (reference sequence). Trimming removed 6 bases from V and 1 base from J; junction bases left unmatched: 8. The CDR3 nucleotides are TGCGCCAGCAGGAACGGGACAGCTAGGAACACTGAAGCTTTCTTT. The encoded protein is CASRNGTARNTEAFF.

The chain employs TRBV5-6 and TRBJ2-5; weak D call: TRBD2 (5 bases). The CDR3 extends over 17 amino acids. Trimming stripped 0 bases from V and 5 bases from J, with 20 bases between. Germline CDR1 SGHDT, CDR2 YYEEEE. DNA for the CDR3: TGTGCCAGCAGCTTGGCGGGAATCGGTGGGGTCACGGAGACCCAGTACTTC. This encodes CASSLAGIGGVTETQYF.

The chain recombines TRBV2 with TRBJ2-7, with 8 bases aligning to TRBD1. V lost 8 bases, J lost 7 bases, and 22 bases stayed unmatched. Germline CDR1 is SNHLY and CDR2 is FYNNEI. The CDR3 consists of 17 residues. The CDR3 nucleotides are TGTGCCAGCCAGGGTACCGCTATCACAGGGGGATCGGGGGAGCAGTACTTC. Translating it yields CASQGTAITGGSGEQYF.

The chain is built from TRBV6-1 and TRBJ2-5; TRBD1 aligns across 10 bases. The J call could be wrong; TRBJ2-7 is a better fit for the DNA end. This CDR3 contains 14 residues. Germline V gene sequence: CDR1 MNHNS, CDR2 SASEGT. In DNA form, the CDR3 reads TGTGCCAGCAGCCGGGACAGGGGCTTCTACGAGCAGTACTTC. This codes for CASSRDRGFYEQYF.

This chain uses TRBV7-6 with TRBJ2-7, with 14 bases aligning to TRBD2. J lost 5 bases, V lost 5 bases, and 8 bases had no gene match. This CDR3 contains 16 residues. CDR1 is SGHVS and CDR2 is FNYEAQ in the germline V gene. The CDR3 nucleotides read TGTGCCAGCAGCCCTGGGACTAGCGGGAGCCATGACGAGCAGTACTTC. It is translated as CASSPGTSGSHDEQYF.

The J gene is TRBJ2-7, the V gene TRBV4-2; 7 nucleotides match TRBD1. The CDR3 extends over 14 amino acids. The V gene's germline CDR1 is LGHNA and CDR2 YNFKEQ. The V segment lost 1 base and the J segment 5 bases; nucleotides outside the gene matches: 5. CDR3 bases: TGTGCCAGCAGCCAAGCTATTGACAGGGACGAGCAGTACTTC. Translated, it gives CASSQAIDRDEQYF.

The chain recombines TRBV12-1 with TRBJ2-3; the D call in the table, TRBD2, was not verified against the DNA. TRBV12-1 has pseudogene status. The CDR3 sequence is 15 residues long. The CDR3 is CASSLTSGGTDTQYF. The CDR3 DNA sequence: TGTGCCAGCAGCCTGACTAGCGGCGGCACAGATACGCAGTATTTT.

The chain is built from TRBV28 and TRBJ2-1; D ambiguous. In germline, CDR1 is MDHEN, CDR2 SYDVKM. This CDR3 has 15 amino acids. With 7 bases removed from V and 2 bases from J, the gap between germline ends came to 15 bases. The CDR3 bases are TGTGCCAGCATCACTGTGGCGGAACCCTACAATGAGCAGTTCTTC. This sequence encodes CASITVAEPYNEQFF. The whole variable domain, filled in from reference TRBV28 and TRBJ2-1, reads DVKVTQSSRYLVKRTGEKVFLECVQDMDHENMFWYRQDPGLGLRLIYFSYDVKMKEKGDIPEGYSVSREKKERFSLILESASTNQTSMYLCASITVAEPYNEQFFGPGTRLTVL.

This chain uses TRBV28 with TRBJ1-1; D unresolved. Per the germline V gene, CDR1 is MDHEN and CDR2 is SYDVKM. V lost 6 bases and J lost 9, with 17 bases in between. The CDR3 covers 13 residues. For the CDR3, the DNA is TGTGCCAGCAGCATATTTCGAGATGGGCAAGCTTTCTTT. The encoded protein is CASSIFRDGQAFF.

This clone was found once. The gene calls are TRBV6-5 and TRBJ2-1; TRBD1 is a possible D gene (5 bases). Germline CDR1 and CDR2: MNHEY and SVGAGI. CDR3 length equals 16 residues. V was shortened by 0 bases and J by 7 bases, with 16 bases between the two germline ends. The CDR3 nucleotides read TGTGCCAGCAGTTACTCGATTGCAGCAGGGATGAATGAGCAGTTCTTC. Translated, it gives CASSYSIAAGMNEQFF.